The clone carrying this TCR beta chain was seen a single time. Its cognate antigen is unknown. Cells designated naive CD8 were CD45RO-negative and were positively selected for CCR7, with terminally differentiated effector memory CD45RA+ cells excluded. The data originate from a study of shared clonotypes between healthy human individuals. Study information: The study enrolled a couple of women and three men aged 18 to 49. Study-level results: An expected dependence of interdonor clonotype sharing on sequencing depth was noted.

The CDR3 totals 15 residues. V lost 3 bases to trimming and J lost 4 bases; unmatched junction nucleotides: 4. From germline, CDR1 is SGDLS and CDR2 YYNGEE. It was across several immunoSEQ plates that each subset's genomic DNA was evenly split. Data came from immunoSEQ multiplex PCR; TCRdb stores just in-frame clones and leaves some out. The top ten hold more than 0.9% of the sample, which has under 2,000,000 clones, about 95% seen once. This clonotype was obtained from a man aged 18 to 29 in good health. The sample taken for sequencing was naive CD8+ T cells sorted from blood. V gene TRBV9 combines with J gene TRBJ2-7; 13 bases are a match to TRBD2. The CDR3 DNA sequence: TGTGCCAGCAGCGCAGGGACTAGCGGGGTTTACGAGCAGTACTTC. The encoded protein is CASSAGTSGVYEQYF.